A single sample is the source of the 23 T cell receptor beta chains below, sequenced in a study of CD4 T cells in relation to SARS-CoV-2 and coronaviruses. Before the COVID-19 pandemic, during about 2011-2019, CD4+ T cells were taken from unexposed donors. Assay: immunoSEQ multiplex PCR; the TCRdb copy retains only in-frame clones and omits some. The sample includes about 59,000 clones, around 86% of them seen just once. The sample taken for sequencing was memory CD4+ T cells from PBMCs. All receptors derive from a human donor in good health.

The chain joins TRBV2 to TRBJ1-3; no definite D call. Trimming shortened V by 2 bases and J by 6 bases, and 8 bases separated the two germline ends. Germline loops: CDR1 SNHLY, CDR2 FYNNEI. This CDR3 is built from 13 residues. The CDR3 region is CASSESRENTIYF. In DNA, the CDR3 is TGTGCCAGCAGTGAAAGCCGAGAAAACACCATATATTTT. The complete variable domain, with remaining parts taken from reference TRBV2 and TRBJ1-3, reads EPEVTQTPSHQVTQMGQEVILRCVPISNHLYFYWYRQILGQKVEFLVSFYNNEISEKSEIFDDQFSVERPDGSNFTLKIRSTKLEDSAMYFCASSESRENTIYFGEGSWLTVV.

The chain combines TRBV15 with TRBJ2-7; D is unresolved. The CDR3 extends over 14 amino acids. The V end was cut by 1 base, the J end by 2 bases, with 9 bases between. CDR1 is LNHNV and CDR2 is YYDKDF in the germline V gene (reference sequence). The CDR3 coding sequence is TGTGCCACCAGCAGAGGTGGTGAAGCCTACGAGCAGTACTTC. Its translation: CATSRGGEAYEQYF.

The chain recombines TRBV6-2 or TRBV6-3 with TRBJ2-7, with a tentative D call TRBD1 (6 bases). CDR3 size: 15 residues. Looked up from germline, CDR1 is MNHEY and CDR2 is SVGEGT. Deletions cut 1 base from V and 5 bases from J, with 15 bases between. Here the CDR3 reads CASSYLRQVGNEQYF. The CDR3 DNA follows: TGTGCCAGCAGTTACTTAAGACAGGTCGGGAACGAGCAGTACTTC.

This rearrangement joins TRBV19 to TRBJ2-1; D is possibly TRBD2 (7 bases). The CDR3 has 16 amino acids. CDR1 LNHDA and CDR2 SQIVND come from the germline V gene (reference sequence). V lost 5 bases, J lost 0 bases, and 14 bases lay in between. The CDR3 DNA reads TGTGCCAGTAGTTCGTCCGCGGGGGCCTCCTACAATGAGCAGTTCTTC. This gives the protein CASSSSAGASYNEQFF.

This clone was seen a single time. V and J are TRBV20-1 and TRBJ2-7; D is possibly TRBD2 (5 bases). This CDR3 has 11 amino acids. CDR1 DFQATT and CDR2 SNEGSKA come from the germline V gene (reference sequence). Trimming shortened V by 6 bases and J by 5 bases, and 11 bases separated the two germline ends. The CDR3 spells CSADSEDEQYF. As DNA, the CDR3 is TGCAGTGCGGACTCGGAAGACGAGCAGTACTTC.

Written as DNA, the CDR3 is TGTGCCAGCAGCTCCGGACAGGCTAGCACAGATACGCAGTATTTT. Amino acid sequence: CASSSGQASTDTQYF. The rearrangement links TRBV7-9 to TRBJ2-3, with 7 bases fitting TRBD1. Germline assignment: CDR1 SEHNR and CDR2 FQNEAQ (reference sequence). CDR3 size: 15 residues. After removal of 4 bases from V and 0 bases from J, the junction contained 4 bases not matched to a gene.

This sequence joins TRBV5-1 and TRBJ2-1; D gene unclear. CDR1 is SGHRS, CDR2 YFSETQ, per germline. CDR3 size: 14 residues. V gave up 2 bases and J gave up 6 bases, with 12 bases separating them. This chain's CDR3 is CASSFTRDSNEQFF. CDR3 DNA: TGCGCCAGCAGCTTCACACGCGACTCCAATGAGCAGTTCTTC. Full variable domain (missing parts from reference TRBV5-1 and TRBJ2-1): KAGVTQTPRYLIKTRGQQVTLSCSPISGHRSVSWYQQTPGQGLQFLFEYFSETQRNKGNFPGRFSGRQFSNSRSEMNVSTLELGDSALYLCASSFTRDSNEQFFGPGTRLTVL.

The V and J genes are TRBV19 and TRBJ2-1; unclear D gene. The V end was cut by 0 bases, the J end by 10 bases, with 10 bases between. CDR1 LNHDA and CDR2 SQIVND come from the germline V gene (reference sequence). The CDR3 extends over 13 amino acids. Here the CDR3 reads CASSIDLGPEQFF. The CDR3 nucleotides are TGTGCCAGTAGTATAGATCTTGGGCCGGAGCAGTTCTTC. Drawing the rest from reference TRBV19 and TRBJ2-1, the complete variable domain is DGGITQSPKYLFRKEGQNVTLSCEQNLNHDAMYWYRQDPGQGLRLIYYSQIVNDFQKGDIAEGYSVSREKKESFPLTVTSAQKNPTAFYLCASSIDLGPEQFFGPGTRLTVL.

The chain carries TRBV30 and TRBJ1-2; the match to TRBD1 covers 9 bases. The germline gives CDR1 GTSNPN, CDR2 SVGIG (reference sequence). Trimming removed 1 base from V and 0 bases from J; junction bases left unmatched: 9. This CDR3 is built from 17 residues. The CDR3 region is CAWSDLRQGGANYGYTF. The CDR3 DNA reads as TGTGCCTGGAGTGACCTAAGACAGGGGGGAGCTAACTATGGCTACACCTTC.

The DNA for the CDR3 is TGTGCCTGGAGTGTTCTTTGCCTCTTGCTATTAATTAGCGGCAGCTCCTACAATGAGCAGTTCTTC. As protein: CAWSVLCLLLLISGSSYNEQFF. V is TRBV30 and J is TRBJ2-1, with D perhaps TRBD2 (6 bases). Germline V gene lookup returns CDR1 GTSNPN and CDR2 SVGIG (reference sequence). V lost 0 bases, J lost 0 bases, and 30 bases lay in between. The CDR3 runs 22 residues. Looking up the rest from reference TRBV30 and TRBJ2-1 gives the full variable domain: SQTIHQWPATLVQPVGSPLSLECTVEGTSNPNLYWYRQAAGRGLQLLFYSVGIGQISSEVPQNLSASRPQDRQFILSSKKLLLSDSGFYLCAWSVLCLLLLISGSSYNEQFFGPGTRLTVL.

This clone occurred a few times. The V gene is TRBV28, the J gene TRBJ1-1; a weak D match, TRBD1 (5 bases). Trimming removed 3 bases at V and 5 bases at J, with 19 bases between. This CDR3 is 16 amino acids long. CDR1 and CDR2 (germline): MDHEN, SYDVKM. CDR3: CASSFLGGRSRTEAFF. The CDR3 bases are TGTGCCAGCAGTTTTCTTGGGGGACGGAGTAGAACTGAAGCTTTCTTT.

The CDR3 here is CASSAQTGSGELFF. CDR3 coding DNA: TGTGCCAGCAGCGCCCAAACAGGGTCCGGGGAGCTGTTTTTT. V is TRBV9 and J is TRBJ2-2, with TRBD1 as a possible D gene (6 bases). CDR1 SGDLS and CDR2 YYNGEE come from the germline V gene. Trimming stripped 3 bases from V and 6 bases from J, with 12 bases between. The CDR3 covers 14 residues.

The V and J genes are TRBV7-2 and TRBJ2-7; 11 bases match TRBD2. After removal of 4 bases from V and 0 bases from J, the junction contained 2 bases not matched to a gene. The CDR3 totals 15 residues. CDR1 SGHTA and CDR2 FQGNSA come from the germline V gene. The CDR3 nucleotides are TGTGCCAGCAGCTCAACTAGCGGGAGCTCCTACGAGCAGTACTTC. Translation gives CASSSTSGSSYEQYF.

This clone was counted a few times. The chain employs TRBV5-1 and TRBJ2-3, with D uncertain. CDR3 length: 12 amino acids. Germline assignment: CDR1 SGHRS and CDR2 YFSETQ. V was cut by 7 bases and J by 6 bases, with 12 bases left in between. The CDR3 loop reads CASRVGADTQYF. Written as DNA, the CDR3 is TGCGCCAGCCGGGTCGGTGCGGATACGCAGTATTTT.

The CDR3 DNA reads as TGTGCCAGCATTCCGGGCGTAGGGTCTGAAGCTTTCTTT. The encoded protein is CASIPGVGSEAFF. The chain uses TRBV28 and TRBJ1-1; no reliable D call. In germline, CDR1 is MDHEN, CDR2 SYDVKM. This CDR3 has 13 amino acids. The germline V and J ends were trimmed by 7 bases and 6 bases, with 15 bases remaining between them.

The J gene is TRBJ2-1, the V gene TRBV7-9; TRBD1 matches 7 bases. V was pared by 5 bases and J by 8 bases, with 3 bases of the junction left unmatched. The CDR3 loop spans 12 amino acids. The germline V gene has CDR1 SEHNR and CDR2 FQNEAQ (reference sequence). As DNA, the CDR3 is TGTGCCAGCAGCATGACAGGGCATGAGCAGTTCTTC. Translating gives CASSMTGHEQFF. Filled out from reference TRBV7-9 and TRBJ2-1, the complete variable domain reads DTGVSQNPRHKITKRGQNVTFRCDPISEHNRLYWYRQTLGQGPEFLTYFQNEAQLEKSRLLSDRFSAERPKGSFSTLEIQRTEQGDSAMYLCASSMTGHEQFFGPGTRLTVL.

Here the CDR3 reads CASSLAWEQATEQYF. CDR3 in DNA: TGCGCCAGCAGCTTGGCCTGGGAGCAGGCGACCGAGCAGTACTTC. V usage is TRBV5-1 and J usage is TRBJ2-7; tentatively, D is TRBD2 (5 bases). V lost 0 bases and J 6 bases, leaving 16 bases between the germline ends. Germline V lookup: CDR1 SGHRS, CDR2 YFSETQ. CDR3 length: 15 amino acids.

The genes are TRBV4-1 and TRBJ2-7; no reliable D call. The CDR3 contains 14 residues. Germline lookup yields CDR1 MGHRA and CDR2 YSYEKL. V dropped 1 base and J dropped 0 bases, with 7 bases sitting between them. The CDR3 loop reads CASSQGRSSYEQYF. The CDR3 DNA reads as TGCGCCAGCAGCCAAGGGCGGAGCTCCTACGAGCAGTACTTC.

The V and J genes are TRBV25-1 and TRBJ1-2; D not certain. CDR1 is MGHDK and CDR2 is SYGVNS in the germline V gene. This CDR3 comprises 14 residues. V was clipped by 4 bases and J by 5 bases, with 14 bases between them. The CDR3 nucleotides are TGTGCCAGCAGTGTGCGGGCAGGTCGGTATGGCTACACCTTC. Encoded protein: CASSVRAGRYGYTF.

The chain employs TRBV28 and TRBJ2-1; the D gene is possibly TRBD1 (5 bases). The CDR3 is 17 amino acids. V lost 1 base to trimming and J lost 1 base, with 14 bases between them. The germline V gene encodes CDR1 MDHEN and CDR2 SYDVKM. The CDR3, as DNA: TGTGCCAGCAGTTTATACAATTGGGGCGTTTCCTACAATGAGCAGTTCTTC. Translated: CASSLYNWGVSYNEQFF. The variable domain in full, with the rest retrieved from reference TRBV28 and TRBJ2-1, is DVKVTQSSRYLVKRTGEKVFLECVQDMDHENMFWYRQDPGLGLRLIYFSYDVKMKEKGDIPEGYSVSREKKERFSLILESASTNQTSMYLCASSLYNWGVSYNEQFFGPGTRLTVL.

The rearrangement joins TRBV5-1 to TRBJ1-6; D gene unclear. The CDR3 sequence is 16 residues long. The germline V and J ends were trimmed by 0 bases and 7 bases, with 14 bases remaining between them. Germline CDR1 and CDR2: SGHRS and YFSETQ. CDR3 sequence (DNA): TGCGCCAGCAGCTTGGACTCCACCCCGGGGAATTCACCCCTCCACTTT. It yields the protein CASSLDSTPGNSPLHF.

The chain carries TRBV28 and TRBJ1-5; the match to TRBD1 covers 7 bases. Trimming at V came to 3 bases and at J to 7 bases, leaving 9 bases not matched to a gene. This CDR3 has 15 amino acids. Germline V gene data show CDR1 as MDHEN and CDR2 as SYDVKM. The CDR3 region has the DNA TGTGCCAGCAGTTTCCCCTCGACAGGGACGCAGCCCCAGCATTTT. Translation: CASSFPSTGTQPQHF.

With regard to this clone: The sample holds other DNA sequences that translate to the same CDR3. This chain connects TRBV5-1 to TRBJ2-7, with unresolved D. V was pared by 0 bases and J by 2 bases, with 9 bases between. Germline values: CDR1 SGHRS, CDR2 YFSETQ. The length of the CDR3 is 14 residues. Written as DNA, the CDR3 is TGCGCCAGCAGCTTGGTTGTCAGTCCCTACGAGCAGTACTTC. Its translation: CASSLVVSPYEQYF.